This is a list of T cell receptor beta chains from one sample in a study of OX40 agonist ivuxolimab in advanced cancers. TCRdb's copy holds only in-frame clones and misses some; the assay was immunoSEQ multiplex PCR. The sample includes tens of thousands of clones, nearly 90% of them seen just once. Sequenced material: CD4+ or CD8+ T cells sorted from blood, taken in a trial of the OX40 agonist ivuxolimab. The receptors were sampled from an adult with an advanced solid tumor such as melanoma, head and neck, liver or kidney cancer. Both conserved end residues are part of each CDR3. The D gene is left open where the match is weak. Some rows have no size entry. The others give once, few or many, or a class for an expanded clone.

.	.	TRBV27	TRBJ1-4	TGTGCCAGCAGTCGCGGGGGGGCAAGTCTTACTAATGAAAAACTGTTTTTT	CASSRGGASLTNEKLFF
.	.	TRBV4-1	TRBJ2-7	TGCGCCAGCAGCCAAGAATTGGGCGAGCAGTACTTC	CASSQELGEQYF
.	.	TRBV2	TRBJ2-2	TGTGCCAGCAGTCCACAAGGGTTGGCCGGGGAGCTGTTTTTT	CASSPQGLAGELFF
.	.	TRBV4-3	TRBJ2-3	TGCGCCAGCAGCCAAGAATTGGGGGTAACAGATACGCAGTATTTT	CASSQELGVTDTQYF
once	.	TRBV5-1	TRBJ2-2	TGCGCCAGCAGGTTGGGGGGAAACACCGGGGAGCTGTTTTTT	CASRLGGNTGELFF
.	TRBD2	TRBV5-1	TRBJ2-3	TGCGCCAGCAGCTTAATGAGCGGGGGGGCCACAGATACGCAGTATTTT	CASSLMSGGATDTQYF
.	.	TRBV7-2	TRBJ2-1	TGTGCCAGCAGCAATAGCTTCGTTGAGCAGTTCTTC	CASSNSFVEQFF
.	.	TRBV7-8	TRBJ1-5	TGTGCCAGCAGCTTCGGGGGCGGCCAGCCCCAGCATTTT	CASSFGGGQPQHF
.	TRBD1	TRBV19	TRBJ1-1	TGTGCCAGTGCAGACGGGGGGACAGGGGGAACTGAAGCTTTCTTT	CASADGGTGGTEAFF
.	.	TRBV19	TRBJ2-7	TGTGCCAGTAGTATAACCTGGGCGTCCTACGAGCAGTACTTC	CASSITWASYEQYF
once	TRBD2	TRBV5-1	TRBJ2-5	TGCGCCAGCAGCAAGGGACTAGCGGAAGAGACCCAGTACTTC	CASSKGLAEETQYF
.	.	TRBV19	TRBJ1-2	TGTGCCAGCCAATTGGACGGTAACTATGGCTACACCTTC	CASQLDGNYGYTF
.	TRBD1	TRBV7-9	TRBJ2-3	TGTGCCAGCAGCCCGACAGGGACAGATACGCAGTATTTT	CASSPTGTDTQYF
.	.	TRBV6-6	TRBJ1-1	TGTGCCAGCACCATACTAGCGGATAACACTGAAGCTTTCTTT	CASTILADNTEAFF
.	TRBD2	TRBV11-2	TRBJ2-1	TGTGCCAGCAGCCCTCCACCCCGGGGGGGCCATGAGCAGTTCTTC	CASSPPPRGGHEQFF
.	.	TRBV7-2	TRBJ1-2	TGTGCCAGCAGTCCCAATTGGGCTACCTATGGCTACACCTTC	CASSPNWATYGYTF
.	TRBD1	TRBV19	TRBJ1-1	TGTGCCAGTAGTAACAGGGGAAAAACTCGACCCACTGAAGCTTTCTTT	CASSNRGKTRPTEAFF
.	.	TRBV18	TRBJ2-3	TGTGCCAGCTCACTTCTTCAAAGCGGCGGGGTTTATAGCACAGATACGCAGTATTTT	CASSLLQSGGVYSTDTQYF
.	.	TRBV6-1	TRBJ2-7	TGTGCCAGCCGCAGGCCCTCGGAGTACGAGCAGTACTTC	CASRRPSEYEQYF
.	.	TRBV5-5	TRBJ2-7	TGTGCCAGCAGCTTAGGCAGGGGCGACGACTACGAGCAGTACTTC	CASSLGRGDDYEQYF
once	TRBD2	TRBV6-5	TRBJ2-3	TGTGCCAGCAGTACGGGGGGAAGCACAGATACGCAGTATTTT	CASSTGGSTDTQYF
.	.	TRBV19	TRBJ2-5	TGTGCCAGTAGCCCCGGCGGGGACCAAGAGACCCAGTACTTC	CASSPGGDQETQYF
.	.	TRBV27	TRBJ1-5	TGTGCCAGCAGCTCAGGGTTTTGGCAGCCCCAGCATTTT	CASSSGFWQPQHF
.	.	TRBV1	TRBJ1-2	TGCACCAGCAGGTTATGCGGTTTGCGAAAGACCTATGGCTACACCTTC	CTSRLCGLRKTYGYTF
.	.	TRBV28	TRBJ2-2	TGTGCCAGCAGGATGGGGGGCGGGGAGCTGTTTTTT	CASRMGGGELFF
.	TRBD1	TRBV30	TRBJ2-7	TGTGCCTGGATAAAAGGGACAGGGCAGTACGAGCAGTACTTC	CAWIKGTGQYEQYF
.	.	TRBV9	TRBJ1-1	TGTGCCAGCAGCGTAGGGACAGTGGGCACTGAAGCTTTCTTT	CASSVGTVGTEAFF
.	.	TRBV9	TRBJ1-4	TGTGCCAGCAGCGTGAGACTCGAGGGTGAAAAACTGTTTTTT	CASSVRLEGEKLFF
.	.	TRBV18	TRBJ2-5	TGTGCCAGCTCATCGTACCAAGAGACCCAGTACTTC	CASSSYQETQYF
.	.	TRBV5-1	TRBJ2-2	TGCGCCAGCAGGGTTAGCGCGACCGGGGAGCTGTTTTTT	CASRVSATGELFF
.	.	TRBV7-2	TRBJ1-1	TGTGCCAGCAGCTTACAGACCCGGGTGTATGAAGCTTTCTTT	CASSLQTRVYEAFF
.	TRBD1	TRBV18	TRBJ1-3	TGTGCCAGCTCAGACGGACAGGGCGAAACTGGAAACACCATATATTTT	CASSDGQGETGNTIYF
.	TRBD2	TRBV7-6	TRBJ2-7	TGTGCCAGCAGCTTAGGGCTAGCGGGCTACGAGCAGTACTTC	CASSLGLAGYEQYF
.	.	TRBV5-1	TRBJ1-4	TGCGCCAGCAGCTCGGGCGCCGGATACAGTGAAAAACTGTTTTTT	CASSSGAGYSEKLFF
.	TRBD1	TRBV30	TRBJ1-2	TGTGCCTGGAGTTACCCCGGGACAGGGGCCCGCTACACCTTC	CAWSYPGTGARYTF